The 23 T cell receptor beta chains presented below share a single source sample, sequenced in a study of post-analysis software for immune sequencing data. Every TCR beta cDNA library bore unique molecular identifiers. TCRdb independently ran MiXCR on the PCR reads; one entry per CDR3 protein. The sample includes more than 500,000 distinct CDR3 sequences, roughly 34% seen only once; the top ten take under 7%. Study-level findings and limits: When patients were compared with controls, about five TRBV segments were more frequent, TRBV5-6, TRBV5-1 and TRBV20-1 among them.

The antigens for these receptors are not known. What was sequenced was blood. The receptors shown here come from a girl younger than 18 with multiple sclerosis.

This sequence joins TRBV10-3 and TRBJ2-3; 9 positions agree with TRBD1. The CDR3 is made up of 14 amino acids. The germline V gene encodes CDR1 ENHRY and CDR2 SYGVKD. The trim removed 11 bases at V and 4 bases at J, leaving 10 bases unmatched. The CDR3 DNA reads as TGTGCCGCCAGAGGGACAGGGAGCCCAGATACGCAGTATTTT. It is translated as CAARGTGSPDTQYF.

This clonotype was found a few times. The V gene is TRBV6-2 or TRBV6-3, the J gene TRBJ1-2, with TRBD1 matching over 9 bases. The CDR3 totals 16 residues. CDR1 MNHEY and CDR2 SVGEGT come from the germline V gene. The V and J ends lost 0 bases and 6 bases, in that order; junction bases with no gene match: 8. The CDR3 DNA reads TGTGCCAGCAGTTACTCGAACAGGGGGCTTACCCATGGCTACACCTTC. Its translation is CASSYSNRGLTHGYTF.

This clonotype was counted at least ten times. The chain links TRBV13 to TRBJ1-1; no definite D call. The V gene's germline CDR1 is PRHDT and CDR2 FYEKMQ (reference sequence). The CDR3 length is 12 residues. The V end was cut by 1 base, the J end by 4 bases, with 4 bases between. The CDR3 reads CASSLDRTEAFF. CDR3 nucleotides: TGTGCCAGCAGCTTAGACCGCACTGAAGCTTTCTTT.

This clonotype was observed a few times. The chain links TRBV7-9 to TRBJ1-2; TRBD1 agrees at 10 bases. This CDR3 has 15 amino acids. With 0 bases clipped from V and 8 bases from J, the junction kept 6 bases outside the gene matches. CDR1 is SEHNR, CDR2 FQNEAQ, per germline (reference sequence). As DNA, the CDR3 is TGTGCCAGCAGCTTAGCCGGGACAGGGGTCCTAGGCTACACCTTC. This encodes CASSLAGTGVLGYTF.

This clonotype turned up a few times. This chain links TRBV10-3 with TRBJ2-7; possible D gene TRBD2, 5 bases. Trimming took off 2 bases at V and 0 bases at J, with 20 bases between the two ends. The CDR3 sequence is 18 residues long. Germline V lookup: CDR1 ENHRY, CDR2 SYGVKD. Here the CDR3 DNA reads TGTGCCATCAGTGAGCCCTCGGGTAGGGCTAGCCGCTCCTACGAGCAGTACTTC. Protein product: CAISEPSGRASRSYEQYF.

This chain uses TRBV4-1 with TRBJ2-7; 8 bases align to TRBD1. Trimming at V came to 1 base and at J to 3 bases, leaving 17 bases not matched to a gene. Germline-derived CDR1 and CDR2 are MGHRA and YSYEKL. The CDR3 sequence is 19 residues long. CDR3 in DNA: TGCGCCAGCAGCCAAGTTTGGCCCAACTCAGGGGGCTACTACTACGAGCAGTACTTC. This sequence encodes CASSQVWPNSGGYYYEQYF.

The J gene is TRBJ1-3, the V gene TRBV7-2, with unresolved D. This CDR3 is 17 amino acids long. CDR1 SGHTA and CDR2 FQGNSA come from the germline V gene. V was cut by 4 bases and J by 3 bases, with 19 bases left in between. In DNA form, the CDR3 reads TGTGCCAGCAGCTACCACCGAAGGGCCACCCTTGGAAACACCATATATTTT. Its translation is CASSYHRRATLGNTIYF.

The rearrangement uses TRBV28 and TRBJ1-2; possible D gene TRBD1, 5 bases. Trimming removed 3 bases from V and 3 bases from J, with 11 bases in between. Germline V gene data show CDR1 as MDHEN and CDR2 as SYDVKM. The CDR3 is 14 residues long. This CDR3 reads CASSLGLSDYGYTF. CDR3 coding DNA: TGTGCCAGCAGTTTGGGGCTGTCAGACTATGGCTACACCTTC.

This clonotype was seen only a few times. The chain joins TRBV6-5 to TRBJ1-1, with no clear D. The CDR3 has 13 residues. Germline V gives CDR1 MNHEY, CDR2 SVGAGI. Trimming took 0 bases from V and 3 from J, leaving 5 bases between them. The CDR3 loop reads CASSYSEDTEAFF. Written as DNA, the CDR3 is TGTGCCAGCAGTTACTCCGAGGACACTGAAGCTTTCTTT.

This chain uses TRBV7-8 with TRBJ2-7; the D is unclear. The germline V and J ends were trimmed by 2 bases and 7 bases, with 6 bases remaining between them. The CDR3 loop spans 11 amino acids. Germline CDR1 is SGHVS and CDR2 is FQNEAQ. The CDR3 sequence is CASSLRAEQYF. CDR3 bases: TGTGCCAGCAGCTTAAGGGCGGAGCAGTACTTC.

The chain has TRBV7-2 and TRBJ1-2; tentatively, D is TRBD1 (6 bases). This CDR3 has 14 amino acids. The V gene lost 5 bases and the J gene lost 3 bases, with 13 bases spanning the gap. Germline V gene lookup returns CDR1 SGHTA and CDR2 FQGNSA. The CDR3 sequence is CASSLGRTDYGYTF. DNA for the CDR3: TGTGCCAGCAGCCTCGGCCGGACAGACTATGGCTACACCTTC.

The J gene is TRBJ1-1, the V gene TRBV6-5; 7 nucleotides line up with TRBD1. V dropped 2 bases and J dropped 8; count of bases not matched to a gene: 8. This CDR3 comprises 14 residues. CDR1 is MNHEY, CDR2 SVGAGI, per germline. CDR3: CASSYRTGRKEAFF. DNA for the CDR3: TGTGCCAGCAGTTACAGGACAGGCCGGAAAGAAGCTTTCTTT.

The V gene is TRBV27, the J gene TRBJ2-3, with D unresolved. CDR3 length equals 15 residues. Germline lookup yields CDR1 MNHEY and CDR2 SMNVEV (reference sequence). Trimming cost V 4 bases and J 4 bases, with 15 bases left between them. Here the CDR3 DNA reads TGTGCCAGCAGTTGGGCTGGCCTAATTGCAGATACGCAGTATTTT. This gives the protein CASSWAGLIADTQYF.

The chain has TRBV9 and TRBJ2-2; 13 bases are shared with TRBD2. Germline V lookup: CDR1 SGDLS, CDR2 YYNGEE. Unmatched junction bases numbered 4, after V lost 6 bases and J lost 5 bases. This CDR3 contains 15 residues. The CDR3 sequence is CASKKLAGGTGELFF. CDR3 sequence (DNA): TGTGCCAGCAAGAAACTAGCGGGGGGGACCGGGGAGCTGTTTTTT.

About this clonotype itself: Because the CDR3 is missing its conserved closing phenylalanine or tryptophan, this is likely a read error. This chain joins TRBV20-1 and TRBJ2-1; D ambiguous. Trimming removed 0 bases at V and 2 bases at J, with 11 bases between. CDR1 and CDR2 (germline): DFQATT, SNEGSKA (reference sequence). The CDR3 length is 15 residues. The CDR3 here is CSARDHEIPYNEQFL. Written as DNA, the CDR3 is TGCAGTGCTAGAGATCACGAGATCCCCTACAATGAGCAGTTCCTC.

This clonotype was picked up a small number of times. This chain connects TRBV27 to TRBJ1-6; 8 bases are shared with TRBD1. Trimming at V came to 5 bases and at J to 5 bases, leaving 5 bases not matched to a gene. Germline loops: CDR1 MNHEY, CDR2 SMNVEV (reference sequence). The CDR3 contains 15 residues. CDR3 sequence: CASSADRGDNSPLHF. Written as DNA, the CDR3 is TGTGCCAGCAGTGCCGACAGGGGAGATAATTCACCCCTCCACTTT.

In its sample, this clonotype was seen a few times. The rearrangement joins TRBV27 to TRBJ2-4, with D perhaps assigned TRBD1 or TRBD2 (6 bases each). The CDR3 consists of 15 residues. Trimming shortened V by 8 bases and J by 1 base, and 15 bases separated the two germline ends. CDR1 MNHEY and CDR2 SMNVEV come from the germline V gene (reference sequence). CDR3 residues: CASASRGAAKNIQYF. The CDR3 bases are TGTGCCAGCGCCTCTAGGGGGGCCGCCAAAAACATTCAGTACTTC.

This rearrangement joins TRBV7-2 to TRBJ2-4; the D is unclear. The DNA end favors TRBJ2-7, so the J call may be wrong. Germline CDR1 SGHTA, CDR2 FQGNSA. This CDR3 is built from 13 residues. This CDR3 is CASSLRTTAEQYF. DNA of the CDR3: TGTGCCAGCAGCTTACGAACAACGGCCGAGCAGTACTTC.

J is TRBJ2-5 and V is TRBV28; TRBD1 or TRBD2 may be the D gene (6 bases each). V was shortened by 5 bases and J by 1 base, with 23 bases between the two germline ends. Looked up from germline, CDR1 is MDHEN and CDR2 is SYDVKM. The CDR3 loop spans 18 amino acids. The CDR3 spells CASSDALVLGGTQETQYF. In DNA form, the CDR3 reads TGTGCCAGCAGTGACGCCCTCGTCTTAGGGGGGACCCAAGAGACCCAGTACTTC.

This clonotype has only a few counts. The chain carries TRBV20-1 and TRBJ2-7; TRBD2 matches at 7 bases. The V segment lost 3 bases and the J segment 2 bases; nucleotides outside the gene matches: 7. The CDR3 is 14 residues long. The germline CDR1 and CDR2 sequences are DFQATT and SNEGSKA (reference sequence). This chain's CDR3 is CSARDGGRPYEQYF. CDR3 nucleotide sequence: TGCAGTGCTAGGGACGGGGGGAGACCCTACGAGCAGTACTTC.

The chain joins TRBV5-1 to TRBJ2-3; no clear D gene. The ends were cut back, 4 bases at V and 6 bases at J, with 15 bases in the middle. The CDR3 covers 14 residues. Germline values: CDR1 SGHRS, CDR2 YFSETQ. CDR3 nucleotides: TGCGCCAGCAGCCCGATGGGCCCGGTGGATACGCAGTATTTT. Encoded protein: CASSPMGPVDTQYF.

The chain uses TRBV6-6 and TRBJ2-7, with a weak D call TRBD1 (5 bases). Trimming shortened V by 2 bases and J by 2 bases, and 10 bases separated the two germline ends. CDR3 length: 14 residues. CDR1 MNHNY and CDR2 SVGAGI come from the germline V gene (reference sequence). The chain's CDR3 is CASSYRGTTYEQYF. In DNA form, the CDR3 reads TGTGCCAGCAGTTACAGGGGTACCACCTACGAGCAGTACTTC.

The rearrangement uses TRBV4-1 and TRBJ2-3, with TRBD1 matching over 9 bases. V was clipped by 1 base and J by 6 bases; unmatched bases: 11. Germline loops: CDR1 MGHRA, CDR2 YSYEKL. The CDR3 is made up of 17 amino acids. The CDR3 here is CASSQVFRDRDTDTQYF. CDR3 nucleotide sequence: TGCGCCAGCAGCCAAGTGTTTCGGGACAGGGACACTGATACGCAGTATTTT.